The T cell receptor beta chain under discussion was sequenced for a study of cytomegalovirus exposure and HLA in healthy donors. From germline, CDR1 is SGHDT and CDR2 YYEEEE. Trimming removed 4 bases from V and 5 bases from J, with 24 bases in between. The CDR3 extends over 17 amino acids. Using immunoSEQ multiplex PCR, the repertoire was profiled, and TCRdb retains in-frame clones only, with some absent. The data show 130,000 or so clones, about nine tenths seen once. Specimen: PBMCs. The rearrangement uses TRBV5-6 and TRBJ2-5; a weak D match, TRBD2 (5 bases). The sequence came from a man aged 25-40 years in good health and CMV-seronegative. CDR3 loop: CASSPSGREIIGETQYF. The CDR3 bases are TGTGCCAGCAGCCCTTCAGGAAGGGAGATTATAGGGGAGACCCAGTACTTC.